A single sample gave rise to the 25 T cell receptor beta chains below, sequenced in a study of T cells in women clearing cervical HPV infection. The method was immunoSEQ multiplex PCR; TCRdb's version includes in-frame clones alone and lacks a portion of them. In all, the sample yields about 32,000 clones. Sequencing used blood buffy coat. These receptors all come from a woman aged 18 to 75 with a cervical HPV16 infection that either progressed to CIN3+ or cleared (not recorded which).

Comments on this clone: The read terminates 3 residues before the CDR3 end, so the remaining end is supplied by the germline J gene. This rearrangement joins TRBV30 to TRBJ2-4, with D perhaps matching TRBD1 (7 bases). This CDR3 comprises 14 residues. Germline-derived CDR1 and CDR2 are GTSNPN and SVGIG (reference sequence). The CDR3 here is CAWSQGQAGIGQYF. Partial CDR3 DNA: TGTGCCTGGAGTCAAGGACAGGCGGGAATTGGT.

Of note for this clone: The read terminates 3 residues ahead of where the CDR3 ends, so the germline J gene completes it. V is TRBV19 and J is TRBJ2-2, with 11 bases aligning to TRBD1. This CDR3 is built from 19 residues. Germline lookup yields CDR1 LNHDA and CDR2 SQIVND (reference sequence). The CDR3 DNA, read in part, is TGTGCCAGTACCTCGAGGAGAGTACCCGGGACAGGGGGTAACTCACCG. Translating it yields CASTSRRVPGTGGNSP. The full CDR3 reads CASTSRRVPGTGGNSPLFF.

Comment on this clone: The read finishes 3 residues shy of the CDR3 end, and the germline J gene is used to complete it. V gene TRBV20-1 combines with J gene TRBJ2-5; possibly TRBD2 for D (5 bases). CDR1 is DFQATT and CDR2 is SNEGSKA in the germline V gene (reference sequence). The length of the CDR3 is 13 residues. V was cut by 6 bases and J by 2 bases, with 13 bases left in between. The CDR3 spells CSAAMTGQETQYF. The sequenced part of the CDR3 DNA is TGCAGTGCAGCCATGACGGGGCAAGAGACC.

Comment on this clone: The read halts 3 residues ahead of the CDR3 end, with the missing end drawn from the germline J gene. The rearrangement uses TRBV19 and TRBJ2-1; D unclear. The germline V and J ends were trimmed by 5 bases and 4 bases, with 15 bases remaining between them. The CDR3 loop spans 15 amino acids. From germline, CDR1 is LNHDA and CDR2 SQIVND (reference sequence). The CDR3 loop reads CASSPWAGLYNEQFF. Partial CDR3 DNA: TGTGCCAGTAGTCCATGGGCCGGCCTTTACAATGAG.

Notes on this clone: The sequence runs out 3 residues before the end of the CDR3; the remainder is reconstructed from the germline J gene. The chain recombines TRBV11-3 with TRBJ1-2, with D uncertain. Germline V CDR1 and CDR2: SGHNT, YENEEA. The V end lost 1 base, the J end lost 4 bases, and 10 bases lay between the germline ends. The length of the CDR3 is 14 residues. This CDR3 reads CASSLVPGVYGYTF. The sequenced part of the CDR3 DNA is TGTGCCAGCAGCTTAGTCCCCGGGGTCTATGGC.

As to this clone: The CDR3 end lies 3 residues beyond the end of the read and is filled in from the germline J gene. The chain links TRBV6-1 to TRBJ1-4; no firm D call. Germline CDR1 and CDR2: MNHNS and SASEGT. This CDR3 contains 15 residues. CDR3 bases read: TGTGCCAGCAGTGAAGGGACCGGGGATACTACACCA. It codes for CASSEGTGDTTP. The full CDR3 protein reads CASSEGTGDTTPLFF.

As concerns this clone: The read ends 3 residues before the CDR3 terminus; that terminus is restored from the germline J gene. V usage is TRBV6-4 and J usage is TRBJ1-2; 9 positions agree with TRBD1. Germline CDR1 reads MRHNA; CDR2 reads SNTAGT. The junction had 5 bases not matched to a gene; V was cut back by 6 bases and J by 6 bases. CDR3 size: 13 residues. This CDR3 is CASRRWTGDGYTF. The sequenced part of the CDR3 DNA is TGTGCCAGCAGGAGGTGGACAGGGGATGGC.

This clone is identified as large from frequency. The CDR3 goes on 3 residues after the read ends, and that part is filled in from the germline J gene. This chain uses TRBV30 with TRBJ2-4, with a tentative D call TRBD2 (6 bases). The CDR3 consists of 13 residues. Trimming removed 8 bases from V and 8 bases from J, with 19 bases in between. CDR1 is GTSNPN and CDR2 is SVGIG in the germline V gene (reference sequence). Partial CDR3 DNA: TGTGCCGCGGACTCCGGGACTGGGGACATT. Protein sequence: CAADSGTGDI. The entire CDR3 is CAADSGTGDIQYF.

As for this clone: Read sequence stops 3 residues before the CDR3 end, and the germline J gene provides the missing end. This rearrangement joins TRBV13 to TRBJ2-4; D might be TRBD1 (8 bases). The CDR3 loop spans 14 amino acids. The V gene's germline CDR1 is PRHDT and CDR2 FYEKMQ (reference sequence). CDR3 DNA, as far as it was read: TGTGCCAGCAGCTTAGGGACAGGGGACTATGGT. Translation gives CASSLGTGDYG. The complete CDR3 reads CASSLGTGDYGQYF. The variable domain in full, completed from reference TRBV13 and TRBJ2-4, reads AAGVIQSPRHLIKEKRETATLKCYPIPRHDTVYWYQQGPGQDPQFLISFYEKMQSDKGSIPDRFSAQQFSDYHSELNMSSLELGDSALYFCASSLGTGDYGQYFGAGTRLSVL.

A word on this clone: At one boundary the junction diverges from the germline segment, which might be a read error. The CDR3 goes on 3 residues after the read ends, and that part is filled in from the germline J gene. The sample carries other DNA sequences with the same CDR3. V and J are TRBV13 and TRBJ1-3; 11 bases match TRBD1. In germline, CDR1 is PRHDT, CDR2 FYEKMQ (reference sequence). This CDR3 is built from 15 residues. CDR3: CASSPDRGPGNTIYF. The CDR3 bases that were read are TGTGCCAGCAGCCCGGACAGGGGGCCTGGAAACACG.

Concerning this clone: The read is 3 residues too short to cover the CDR3 end, so that end is filled in from the germline J gene. V usage is TRBV19 and J usage is TRBJ2-7; TRBD1 aligns across 8 bases. Germline-derived CDR1 and CDR2 are LNHDA and SQIVND (reference sequence). Trimming cost V 4 bases and J 0 bases; bases outside gene matches: 2. The CDR3 contains 14 residues. The part of the CDR3 DNA that was read is TGTGCCAGTAGTAGGACAGGGTACTCCTACGAG. It translates to CASSRTGYSYE. The whole CDR3 sequence reads CASSRTGYSYEQYF.

Measured by frequency, this clone is medium-sized (0.01 to 0.1%). The read falls 3 residues short of the CDR3 end, and the missing part is taken from the germline J gene. This chain connects TRBV5-1 to TRBJ2-3; possibly TRBD1 for D (5 bases). Germline CDR1 and CDR2: SGHRS and YFSETQ. The CDR3 contains 16 residues. With 3 bases removed from V and 0 bases from J, the gap between germline ends came to 14 bases. The CDR3: CASSYQGLSSTDTQYF. CDR3 bases read: TGCGCCAGCAGCTACCAGGGTCTATCTAGCACAGATACG.

With regard to this clone: The CDR3 end is not reached by the read, which stops 3 residues before it; the germline J gene fills it in. V is TRBV12-3 or TRBV12-4 and J is TRBJ1-5, with D possibly matching TRBD1 (5 bases). The CDR3 sequence is 14 residues long. Trimming pared 4 bases from V and 9 bases from J, leaving 16 bases between. The DNA read from the CDR3 is TGTGCCAGCAGTTCCGGGACGGGGGTACGGCCC. This codes for CASSSGTGVRP. The CDR3 as a whole reads CASSSGTGVRPQHF.

Worth noting for this clone: The read halts 3 residues ahead of the CDR3 end, with the missing end drawn from the germline J gene. The rearrangement links TRBV19 to TRBJ1-3; D remains unclear. This CDR3 spans 15 amino acids. Trimming shortened V by 3 bases and J by 0 bases, and 9 bases separated the two germline ends. The germline gives CDR1 LNHDA, CDR2 SQIVND (reference sequence). The covered CDR3 bases are TGTGCCAGTAGTATTCAGGCCGACTCTGGAAACACC. Translation gives CASSIQADSGNT. From start to end, the CDR3 is CASSIQADSGNTIYF.

The CDR3 is CASSLVAGGYEQYF. The DNA read from the CDR3 is TGTGCCAGCAGCCTAGTAGCGGGAGGGTACGAG. This sequence joins TRBV27 and TRBJ2-7, with TRBD2 matching 11 bases. The read stops 3 residues short of the end of the CDR3; the missing end is completed from the germline J gene. The germline V gene encodes CDR1 MNHEY and CDR2 SMNVEV (reference sequence). With V trimmed by 6 bases and J by 4 bases, 5 bases remained unmatched. This CDR3 comprises 14 residues.

The CDR3 DNA, read in part, is TGTGCCAGTAGTATGGCGGCAGGGGATCCCGCAGGGACC. Its translation is CASSMAAGDPAGT. The CDR3 reads in full as CASSMAAGDPAGTQYF. J is TRBJ2-5 and V is TRBV19; maybe TRBD1 (6 bases). The CDR3 goes on 3 residues after the read ends, and that part is filled in from the germline J gene. V was shortened by 3 bases and J by 7 bases, with 21 bases between the two germline ends. Germline V gene data show CDR1 as LNHDA and CDR2 as SQIVND (reference sequence). This CDR3 is built from 16 residues.

Comments on this clone: The read is 3 residues too short to cover the CDR3 end, so that end is filled in from the germline J gene. This sequence joins TRBV7-6 and TRBJ1-4; weak D call: TRBD1 (6 bases). Germline V CDR1 and CDR2: SGHVS, FNYEAQ. The length of the CDR3 is 13 residues. Incomplete CDR3 DNA: TGTGCCAGCGGAGACAGGTTCAATTCACCA. Residues: CASGDRFNSP. The whole CDR3 sequence is CASGDRFNSPLFF.

Turning to this clone: Read data end 3 residues before the CDR3 end; the end is taken from the germline J gene. The chain links TRBV7-2 to TRBJ2-2, with 7 bases that match TRBD1. The CDR3 has 15 amino acids. CDR1 and CDR2 (germline): SGHTA, FQGNSA. Incomplete CDR3 DNA: TGTGCCAGCAGCTTGGGTAACAGGGGAAGTGAAAAG. Its translation is CASSLGNRGSEK. The entire CDR3 protein is CASSLGNRGSEKLFF.

Comment on this clone: The missing CDR3 end, 3 residues past where the read stops, is filled in from the germline J gene. This rearrangement joins TRBV6-1 to TRBJ1-5; no definite D call. V dropped 4 bases and J dropped 2 bases, with 9 bases sitting between them. The CDR3 is made up of 14 amino acids. Germline CDR1 MNHNS, CDR2 SASEGT. Incomplete CDR3 DNA: TGTGCCAGCAGTGGGGCTGGAGGCAATCAGCCC. Translation: CASSGAGGNQP. The full CDR3 protein reads CASSGAGGNQPQHF.

In the case of this clone: The CDR3 is cut off 3 residues early in the read; its end comes from the germline J gene. The chain recombines TRBV5-5 with TRBJ2-7; 8 bases are a match to TRBD2. There are 14 residues in the CDR3. Germline V gene lookup returns CDR1 SGHKS and CDR2 YYEKEE (reference sequence). V shed 2 bases and J 4 bases; nucleotides not matched to a gene: 5. CDR3 DNA (partial): TGTGCCAGCAGCTTTGGACTAGCTCGGTACGAG. Amino acid sequence: CASSFGLARYE. The entire CDR3 is CASSFGLARYEQYF.

A note on this clone: The read terminates 3 residues ahead of where the CDR3 ends, so the germline J gene completes it. The chain is built from TRBV20-1 and TRBJ2-2; TRBD2 matches at 15 bases. With 3 bases clipped from V and 2 bases from J, the junction kept 7 bases outside the gene matches. This CDR3 is 18 amino acids long. The V gene's germline CDR1 is DFQATT and CDR2 SNEGSKA (reference sequence). The CDR3 spells CSASPGLAGGPNTGELFF. The sequenced CDR3 bases are TGCAGTGCTAGCCCGGGACTAGCGGGGGGCCCAAACACCGGGGAG.

A remark on this clone: The read terminates 3 residues ahead of where the CDR3 ends, so the germline J gene completes it. The chain carries TRBV19 and TRBJ2-2; weak D call: TRBD2 (5 bases). Germline-derived CDR1 and CDR2 are LNHDA and SQIVND (reference sequence). This CDR3 region has 14 residues. V was pared by 6 bases and J by 9 bases, with 17 bases between. The CDR3 loop reads CASRLRVDRRELFF. Incomplete CDR3 DNA: TGTGCCAGTAGATTGAGGGTTGATAGGAGGGAG.

Notes on this clone: The missing CDR3 end, 3 residues past where the read stops, is filled in from the germline J gene. The chain employs TRBV30 and TRBJ2-2, with 8 bases lining up with TRBD1. Looked up from germline, CDR1 is GTSNPN and CDR2 is SVGIG (reference sequence). This CDR3 is built from 17 residues. Trimming at V came to 0 bases and at J to 3 bases, leaving 9 bases not matched to a gene. CDR3 DNA, as far as it was read: TGTGCCTGGAGTGTATACAGGGGGTCCGTCCACACCGGGGAG. It yields the protein CAWSVYRGSVHTGE. The entire CDR3 sequence reads CAWSVYRGSVHTGELFF.

On this clone: From the germline J gene comes the end of the CDR3, since the read stops 3 residues before it. The V gene is TRBV20-1, the J gene TRBJ2-3; 13 positions match TRBD2. Germline CDR1 is DFQATT and CDR2 is SNEGSKA (reference sequence). The trim removed 5 bases at V and 5 bases at J, leaving 7 bases unmatched. The CDR3 contains 15 residues. CDR3 in amino acids: CSAYTSGGAQDTQYF. CDR3 DNA (partial): TGCAGTGCTTATACTAGCGGGGGGGCCCAAGATACG.

According to its frequency, this clone is medium-sized. Read data end 3 residues before the CDR3 end; the end is taken from the germline J gene. The chain links TRBV29-1 to TRBJ2-5; TRBD2 matches at 8 bases. This CDR3 comprises 18 residues. Per the germline V gene, CDR1 is SQVTM and CDR2 is ANQGSEA. V lost 4 bases and J lost 2; bases outside the gene matches: 18. The part of the CDR3 DNA that was read is TGCAGCGTTGCCCCGGAGGAATTGAGCGGGAGTTTACAAGAGACC. Translating it yields CSVAPEELSGSLQET. The full CDR3 protein is CSVAPEELSGSLQETQYF.